Sequencing of this T cell receptor (beta chain) was carried out in a study of T cells in Graves' hyperthyroidism and ophthalmopathy. Amplification yielded TCR beta CDR3 regions, with RNA transcripts as the source. A first-round RT-PCR of the TCR CDR3 used the HTBI primer set. TCRdb re-derived calls from the multiplex PCR reads in MiXCR, one entry per CDR3 protein. The data show 93,000 or so distinct CDR3 sequences, about 45% seen once. CDR3 length: 8 amino acids. Looked up from germline, CDR1 is LNHDA and CDR2 is SQIVND (reference sequence). To note about this clonotype: One end of the junction varies from germline; a read error may be responsible.

The sequence came from a man in his forties with Graves' hyperthyroidism. The chain joins TRBV19 to TRBJ1-2; a weak D match, TRBD1 (5 bases). Sample: blood. The CDR3 coding sequence is TGTGCCAGTAGTAGGGGGTCCTTC. Protein product: CASSRGSF.